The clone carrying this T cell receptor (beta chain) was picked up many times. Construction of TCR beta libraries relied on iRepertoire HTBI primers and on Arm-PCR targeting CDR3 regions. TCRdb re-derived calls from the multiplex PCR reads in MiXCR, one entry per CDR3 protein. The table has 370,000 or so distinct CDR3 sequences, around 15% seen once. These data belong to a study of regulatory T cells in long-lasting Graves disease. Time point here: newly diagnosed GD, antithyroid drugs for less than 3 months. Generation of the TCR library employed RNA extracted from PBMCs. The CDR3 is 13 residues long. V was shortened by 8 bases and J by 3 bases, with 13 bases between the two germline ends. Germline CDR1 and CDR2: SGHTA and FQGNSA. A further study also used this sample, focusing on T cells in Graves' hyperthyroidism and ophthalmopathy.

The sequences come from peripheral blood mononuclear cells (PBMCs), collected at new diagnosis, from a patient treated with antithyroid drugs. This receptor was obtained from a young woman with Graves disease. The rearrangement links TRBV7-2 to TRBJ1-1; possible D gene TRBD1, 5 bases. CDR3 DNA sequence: TGTGCCAGCCGGTACGGGGGTTACACTGAAGCTTTCTTT. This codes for CASRYGGYTEAFF.